The rows below give T cell receptor beta chains drawn from one sample of a study of blood T cell repertoires in COVID-19. The repertoire was sequenced with immunoSEQ multiplex PCR; TCRdb's copy has only in-frame clones and lacks some. The data show tens of thousands of clones, with around 90% seen just once and approximately 4.9% held by the top ten. The specimen was peripheral blood. These receptors originate from a woman aged 80 or over with active or convalescent COVID-19. Both conserved end residues are part of each CDR3. Each record gives: V gene, clone size, D gene, J gene, CDR3 DNA, CDR3 protein. The D gene is left open where the match is weak. Clone size appears in some rows only: once, few, many, or a class for an expanded clone.

v_call: TRBV28; clone_size: -; d_call: -; j_call: TRBJ2-1; cdr3_nt: TGTGCCAGCATAGCTCCGACTGGGAGCTCCTACAATGAGCAGTTCTTC; cdr3_aa: CASIAPTGSSYNEQFF
v_call: TRBV3-1/TRBV3-2; clone_size: -; d_call: -; j_call: TRBJ1-1; cdr3_nt: TGTGCCAGCAGCCGAGACACGGGTGAAGCTTTCTTT; cdr3_aa: CASSRDTGEAFF
v_call: TRBV3-1/TRBV3-2; clone_size: -; d_call: -; j_call: TRBJ2-7; cdr3_nt: TGTGCCAGCAGCCAAGCAAGGGGGTTCTCCTACGAGCAGTACTTC; cdr3_aa: CASSQARGFSYEQYF
v_call: TRBV7-9; clone_size: -; d_call: TRBD1; j_call: TRBJ2-5; cdr3_nt: TGTGCCAGCAGCCCTGGGACAGGGGGCTGGGAGACCCAGTACTTC; cdr3_aa: CASSPGTGGWETQYF
v_call: TRBV5-1; clone_size: -; d_call: TRBD1; j_call: TRBJ1-1; cdr3_nt: TGCGCCAGCAGCTTGGAGGGGGGACAGAGGAACACTGAAGCTTTCTTT; cdr3_aa: CASSLEGGQRNTEAFF
v_call: TRBV5-6; clone_size: -; d_call: TRBD1; j_call: TRBJ2-4; cdr3_nt: TGTGCCAGCAGCTTAAATACGGGACAGGGGAGGAACATTCAGTACTTC; cdr3_aa: CASSLNTGQGRNIQYF
v_call: TRBV6-2/TRBV6-3; clone_size: -; d_call: -; j_call: TRBJ1-2; cdr3_nt: TGTGCCAGCAGTTACTCGGCGGGGAGCGGCTACACCTTC; cdr3_aa: CASSYSAGSGYTF
v_call: TRBV6-6; clone_size: few; d_call: -; j_call: TRBJ1-5; cdr3_nt: TGTGCCAGCAGTTCCCGCCAGGGGACATATCAGCCCCAGCATTTT; cdr3_aa: CASSSRQGTYQPQHF
v_call: TRBV2; clone_size: -; d_call: -; j_call: TRBJ2-7; cdr3_nt: TGTGCCAGCCTCAAGGGAGGAAAATCCTACGAGCAGTACTTC; cdr3_aa: CASLKGGKSYEQYF
v_call: TRBV5-4; clone_size: -; d_call: TRBD2; j_call: TRBJ2-7; cdr3_nt: TGTGCCAGCAGTCCTGGACTAGCGGGTACCTCCTACGAGCAGTACTTC; cdr3_aa: CASSPGLAGTSYEQYF
v_call: TRBV5-5; clone_size: -; d_call: -; j_call: TRBJ1-1; cdr3_nt: TGTGCCAGCAGCTTTGGGAGGGGAATGTGGAACACTGAAGCTTTCTTT; cdr3_aa: CASSFGRGMWNTEAFF
v_call: TRBV11-3; clone_size: -; d_call: -; j_call: TRBJ2-5; cdr3_nt: TGTGCCAGCAGCCAAGGGGGTTCAGAGACCCAGTACTTC; cdr3_aa: CASSQGGSETQYF
v_call: TRBV27; clone_size: -; d_call: TRBD1; j_call: TRBJ1-2; cdr3_nt: TGTGCCAGCAGTTTTTGGGACACAGGGGTGGATGGCTACACCTTC; cdr3_aa: CASSFWDTGVDGYTF
v_call: TRBV7-2; clone_size: -; d_call: TRBD1; j_call: TRBJ2-7; cdr3_nt: TGTGCCAGCAGCGAAGACAGGGGGCGCAACGAGCAGTACTTC; cdr3_aa: CASSEDRGRNEQYF
v_call: TRBV10-3; clone_size: -; d_call: -; j_call: TRBJ1-1; cdr3_nt: TGTGCCACCCTCAATCAGGGAGGCACTGAAGCTTTCTTT; cdr3_aa: CATLNQGGTEAFF
v_call: TRBV5-1; clone_size: -; d_call: TRBD2; j_call: TRBJ2-3; cdr3_nt: TGCGCCAGCAGCATCACAGCGGGAGCTAGCACAGATACGCAGTATTTT; cdr3_aa: CASSITAGASTDTQYF
v_call: TRBV18; clone_size: -; d_call: TRBD1; j_call: TRBJ2-7; cdr3_nt: TGTGCCAGCTCACCCGGACAGGGACCCCTCGAGCAGTACTTC; cdr3_aa: CASSPGQGPLEQYF
v_call: TRBV7-2; clone_size: -; d_call: TRBD1; j_call: TRBJ2-5; cdr3_nt: TGTGCCAGCAGCTTAGATCCCGCAGGGGGCCGAAAGACCCAGTACTTC; cdr3_aa: CASSLDPAGGRKTQYF
v_call: TRBV5-5; clone_size: -; d_call: TRBD1; j_call: TRBJ2-5; cdr3_nt: TGTGCCAGCAGCCTCGAGGGGGCGCGGGTGGAGACCCAGTACTTC; cdr3_aa: CASSLEGARVETQYF
v_call: TRBV5-1; clone_size: -; d_call: -; j_call: TRBJ2-1; cdr3_nt: TGCGCCAGCAGCTTGCCCCTAGAGGACAATGAGCAGTTCTTC; cdr3_aa: CASSLPLEDNEQFF
v_call: TRBV9; clone_size: -; d_call: -; j_call: TRBJ1-2; cdr3_nt: TGTGCCAGCAGCCCCCCGCAGGGCTATGGCTACACCTTC; cdr3_aa: CASSPPQGYGYTF
v_call: TRBV19; clone_size: -; d_call: TRBD1; j_call: TRBJ2-3; cdr3_nt: TGTGCCAGTAGTAACCGGGACAGGGGGCTTGCAGATACGCAGTATTTT; cdr3_aa: CASSNRDRGLADTQYF
v_call: TRBV4-3; clone_size: -; d_call: TRBD1; j_call: TRBJ2-2; cdr3_nt: TGCGCCAGCAGCCAAGATGAGGGGGCTCCCACCGGGGAGCTGTTTTTT; cdr3_aa: CASSQDEGAPTGELFF
v_call: TRBV27; clone_size: -; d_call: -; j_call: TRBJ2-3; cdr3_nt: TGTGCCAGCAGTTTACGCGGCAGGGGTAGGGATACGCAGTATTTT; cdr3_aa: CASSLRGRGRDTQYF
v_call: TRBV24-1; clone_size: -; d_call: -; j_call: TRBJ2-1; cdr3_nt: TGTGCCACCAGTGATTTGCAACGGGAGATAGGTGAGCAGTTCTTC; cdr3_aa: CATSDLQREIGEQFF
v_call: TRBV12-5; clone_size: -; d_call: TRBD1; j_call: TRBJ2-1; cdr3_nt: TGTGCTAGTGGTCTGGGGACAGTTTCCTACAATGAGCAGTTCTTC; cdr3_aa: CASGLGTVSYNEQFF
v_call: TRBV4-2; clone_size: -; d_call: TRBD2; j_call: TRBJ2-5; cdr3_nt: TGTGCCAGCAGCCAGGGGGTTAGCGGGACAAAAGAGACCCAGTACTTC; cdr3_aa: CASSQGVSGTKETQYF
v_call: TRBV19; clone_size: once; d_call: -; j_call: TRBJ1-1; cdr3_nt: TGTGCCAGTAGTGCCGGACAGATACTTTACACTGAAGCTTTCTTT; cdr3_aa: CASSAGQILYTEAFF
v_call: TRBV11-3; clone_size: -; d_call: -; j_call: TRBJ2-7; cdr3_nt: TGTGCCAGCAGCTTAGGGCGGGACTACGAGCAGTACTTC; cdr3_aa: CASSLGRDYEQYF
v_call: TRBV19; clone_size: -; d_call: -; j_call: TRBJ1-1; cdr3_nt: TGTGCCAGTAGCACCCCGGGACTAAAAAATTCTGAAGCTTTCTTT; cdr3_aa: CASSTPGLKNSEAFF
v_call: TRBV11-2; clone_size: -; d_call: TRBD2; j_call: TRBJ2-3; cdr3_nt: TGTGCCAGCAGGTTAACTAGCGGGTGGGCAGATACGCAGTATTTT; cdr3_aa: CASRLTSGWADTQYF
v_call: TRBV30; clone_size: -; d_call: TRBD1; j_call: TRBJ1-2; cdr3_nt: TGTGCCTGGAGTCAGGACAGGGCCCCTCAGGGCTATGGCTACACCTTC; cdr3_aa: CAWSQDRAPQGYGYTF
v_call: TRBV6-2/TRBV6-3; clone_size: -; d_call: TRBD2; j_call: TRBJ2-7; cdr3_nt: TGTGCCAGCAGTACGACTAGCGGGATTTCCTACGAGCAGTACTTC; cdr3_aa: CASSTTSGISYEQYF
v_call: TRBV7-2; clone_size: -; d_call: TRBD1; j_call: TRBJ2-2; cdr3_nt: TGTGCCAGCAGCTCTACCGGGACAGGGACCACCGGGGAGCTGTTTTTT; cdr3_aa: CASSSTGTGTTGELFF
v_call: TRBV4-2; clone_size: -; d_call: -; j_call: TRBJ1-1; cdr3_nt: TGTGCCAGCAGCCAAGCAAACAGCAATATGAACACTGAAGCTTTCTTT; cdr3_aa: CASSQANSNMNTEAFF
v_call: TRBV7-9; clone_size: -; d_call: TRBD1; j_call: TRBJ1-6; cdr3_nt: TGTGCCAGCAGCTTATTACTGGGGACAGTGGGTTCACCCCTCCACTTT; cdr3_aa: CASSLLLGTVGSPLHF
v_call: TRBV5-1; clone_size: -; d_call: -; j_call: TRBJ2-2; cdr3_nt: TGCGCCAGCGGCCCCCGGCCGTCTCGAGGCACCGGGGAGCTGTTTTTT; cdr3_aa: CASGPRPSRGTGELFF
v_call: TRBV18; clone_size: -; d_call: -; j_call: TRBJ1-2; cdr3_nt: TGTGCCAGCTCACCATACGTACCGGACGGGGCTAACTATGGCTACACCTTC; cdr3_aa: CASSPYVPDGANYGYTF
v_call: TRBV7-2; clone_size: -; d_call: -; j_call: TRBJ2-3; cdr3_nt: TGTGCCAGCAGCTCCGTTCCGGATACGCAGTATTTT; cdr3_aa: CASSSVPDTQYF
v_call: TRBV18; clone_size: -; d_call: TRBD1; j_call: TRBJ1-2; cdr3_nt: TGTGCCAGCTCACCACAAACCGGGACAGGGACTCTCTATGGCTACACCTTC; cdr3_aa: CASSPQTGTGTLYGYTF
v_call: TRBV3-1/TRBV3-2; clone_size: -; d_call: -; j_call: TRBJ2-3; cdr3_nt: TGTGCCAGCAGCCACCTCGGGGATACGCAGTATTTT; cdr3_aa: CASSHLGDTQYF
v_call: TRBV5-1; clone_size: once; d_call: TRBD1; j_call: TRBJ1-6; cdr3_nt: TGCGCCAGCAGCTTGGAAGCTAAGGGGACAGGCTCACCCCTCCACTTT; cdr3_aa: CASSLEAKGTGSPLHF